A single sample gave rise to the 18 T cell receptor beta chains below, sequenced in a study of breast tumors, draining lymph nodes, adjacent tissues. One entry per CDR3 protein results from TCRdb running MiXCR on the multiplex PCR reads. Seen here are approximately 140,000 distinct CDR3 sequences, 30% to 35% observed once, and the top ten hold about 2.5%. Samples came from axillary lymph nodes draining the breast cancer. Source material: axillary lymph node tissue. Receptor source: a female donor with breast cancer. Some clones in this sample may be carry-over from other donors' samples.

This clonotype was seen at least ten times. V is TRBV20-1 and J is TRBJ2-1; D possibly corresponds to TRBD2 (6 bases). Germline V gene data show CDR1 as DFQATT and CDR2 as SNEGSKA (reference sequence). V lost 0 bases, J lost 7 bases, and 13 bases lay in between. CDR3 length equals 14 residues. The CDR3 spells CSARDLTSSNEQFF. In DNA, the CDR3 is TGCAGTGCTAGAGATCTAACTAGCTCGAATGAGCAGTTCTTC.

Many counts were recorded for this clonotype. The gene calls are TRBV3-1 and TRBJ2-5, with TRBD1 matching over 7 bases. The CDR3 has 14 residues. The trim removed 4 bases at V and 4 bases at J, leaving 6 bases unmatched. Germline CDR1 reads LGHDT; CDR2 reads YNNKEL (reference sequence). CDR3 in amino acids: CASSLQDRPETQYF. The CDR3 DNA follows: TGTGCCAGCAGCCTCCAGGACAGGCCAGAGACCCAGTACTTC.

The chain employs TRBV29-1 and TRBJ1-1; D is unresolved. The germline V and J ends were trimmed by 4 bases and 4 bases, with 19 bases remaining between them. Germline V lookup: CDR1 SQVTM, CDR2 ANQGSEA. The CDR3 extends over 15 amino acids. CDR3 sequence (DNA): TGCAGCGTTGGAGGTGGTTATGGGGTCGGCACTGAAGCTTTCTTT. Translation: CSVGGGYGVGTEAFF.

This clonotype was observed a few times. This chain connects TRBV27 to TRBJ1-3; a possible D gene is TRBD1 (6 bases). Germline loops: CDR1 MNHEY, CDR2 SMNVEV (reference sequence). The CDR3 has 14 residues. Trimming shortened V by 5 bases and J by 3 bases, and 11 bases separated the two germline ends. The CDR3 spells CASSPRDIGNTIYF. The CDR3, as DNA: TGTGCCAGCAGTCCCAGGGACATTGGAAACACCATATATTTT.

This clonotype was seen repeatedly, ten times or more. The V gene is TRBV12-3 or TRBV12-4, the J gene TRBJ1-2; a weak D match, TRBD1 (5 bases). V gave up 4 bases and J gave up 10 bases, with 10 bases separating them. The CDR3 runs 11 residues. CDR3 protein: CASSSRGTYTF. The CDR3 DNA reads TGTGCCAGCAGTTCAAGGGGAACCTACACCTTC.

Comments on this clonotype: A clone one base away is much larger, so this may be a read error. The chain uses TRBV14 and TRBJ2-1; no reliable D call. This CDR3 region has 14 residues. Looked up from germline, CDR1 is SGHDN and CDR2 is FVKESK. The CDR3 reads CASSQESPFDEQSF. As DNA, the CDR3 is TGTGCCAGCAGCCAAGAGTCCCCTTTCGATGAGCAGTCCTTC. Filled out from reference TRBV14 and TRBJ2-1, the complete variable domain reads EAGVTQFPSHSVIEKGQTVTLRCDPISGHDNLYWYRRVMGKEIKFLLHFVKESKQDESGMPNNRFLAERTGGTYSTLKVQPAELEDSGVYFCASSQESPFDEQSFGPGTRLTVL.

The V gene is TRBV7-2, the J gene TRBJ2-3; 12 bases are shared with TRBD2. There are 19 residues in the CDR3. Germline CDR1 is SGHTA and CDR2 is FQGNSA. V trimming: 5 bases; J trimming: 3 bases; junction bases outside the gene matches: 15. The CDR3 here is CASSAHRTTSGGWTDTQYF. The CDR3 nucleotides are TGTGCCAGCAGCGCCCACCGCACGACTAGCGGGGGATGGACAGATACGCAGTATTTT.

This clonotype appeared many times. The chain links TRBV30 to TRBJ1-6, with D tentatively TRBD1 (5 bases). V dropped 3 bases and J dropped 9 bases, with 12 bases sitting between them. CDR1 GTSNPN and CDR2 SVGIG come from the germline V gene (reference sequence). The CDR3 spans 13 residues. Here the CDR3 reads CAWSERDVSPLHF. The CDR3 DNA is TGTGCCTGGAGCGAACGGGACGTTTCACCCCTCCACTTT.

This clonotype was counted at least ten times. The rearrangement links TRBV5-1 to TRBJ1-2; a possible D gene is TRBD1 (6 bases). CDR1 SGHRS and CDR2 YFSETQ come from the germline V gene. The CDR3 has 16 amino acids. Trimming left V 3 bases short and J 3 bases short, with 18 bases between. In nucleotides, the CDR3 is TGCGCCAGCAGCTGGGGGCTGGGCAGTACCGACTATGGCTACACCTTC. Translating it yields CASSWGLGSTDYGYTF.

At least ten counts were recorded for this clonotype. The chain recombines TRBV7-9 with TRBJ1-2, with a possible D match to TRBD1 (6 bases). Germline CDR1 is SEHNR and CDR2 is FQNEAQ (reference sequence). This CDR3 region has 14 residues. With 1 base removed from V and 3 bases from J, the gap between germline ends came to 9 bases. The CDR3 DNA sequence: TGTGCCAGCAGCTTAGTCGCAGGGGACTATGGCTACACCTTC. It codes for CASSLVAGDYGYTF.

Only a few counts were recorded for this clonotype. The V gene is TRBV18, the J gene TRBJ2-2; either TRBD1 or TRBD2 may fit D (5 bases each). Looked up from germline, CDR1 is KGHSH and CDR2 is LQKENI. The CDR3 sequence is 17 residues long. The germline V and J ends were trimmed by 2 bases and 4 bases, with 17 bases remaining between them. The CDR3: CASSPTGLPGTTGELFF. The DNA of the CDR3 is TGTGCCAGCTCACCAACGGGGCTTCCAGGGACCACCGGGGAGCTGTTTTTT.

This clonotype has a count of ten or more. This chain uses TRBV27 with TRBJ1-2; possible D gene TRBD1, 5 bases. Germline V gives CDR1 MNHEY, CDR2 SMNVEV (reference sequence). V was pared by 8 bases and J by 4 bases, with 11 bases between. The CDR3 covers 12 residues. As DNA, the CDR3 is TGTGCCAGCGGGGACGGTGTCTATGGCTACACCTTC. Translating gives CASGDGVYGYTF.

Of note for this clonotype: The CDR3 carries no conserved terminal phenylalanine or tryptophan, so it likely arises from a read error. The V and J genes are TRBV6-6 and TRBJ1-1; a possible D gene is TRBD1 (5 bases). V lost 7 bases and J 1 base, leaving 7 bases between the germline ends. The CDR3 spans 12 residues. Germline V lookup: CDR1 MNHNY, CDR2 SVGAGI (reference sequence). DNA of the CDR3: TGTGCCAGCACCCAGGGGAACACTGAAGCTTTCTCT. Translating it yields CASTQGNTEAFS.

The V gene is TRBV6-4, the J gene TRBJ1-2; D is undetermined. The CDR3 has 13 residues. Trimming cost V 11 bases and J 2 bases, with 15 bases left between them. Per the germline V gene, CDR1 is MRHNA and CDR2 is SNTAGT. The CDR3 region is CAGGDGVNYGYTF. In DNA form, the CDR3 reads TGTGCCGGCGGTGACGGGGTGAACTATGGCTACACCTTC.

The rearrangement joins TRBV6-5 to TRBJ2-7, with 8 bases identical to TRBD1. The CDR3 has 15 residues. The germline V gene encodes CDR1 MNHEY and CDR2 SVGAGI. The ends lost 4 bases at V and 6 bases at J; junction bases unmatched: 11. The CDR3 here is CASSSDWRTGREQYF. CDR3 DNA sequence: TGTGCCAGCAGTTCAGACTGGAGGACAGGGCGCGAGCAGTACTTC.

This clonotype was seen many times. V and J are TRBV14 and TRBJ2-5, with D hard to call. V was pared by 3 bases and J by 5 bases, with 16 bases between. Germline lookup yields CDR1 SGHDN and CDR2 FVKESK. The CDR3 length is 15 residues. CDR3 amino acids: CASSQGGAFEETQYF. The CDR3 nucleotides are TGTGCCAGCAGCCAGGGTGGAGCGTTCGAGGAGACCCAGTACTTC. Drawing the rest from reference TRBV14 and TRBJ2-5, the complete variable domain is EAGVTQFPSHSVIEKGQTVTLRCDPISGHDNLYWYRRVMGKEIKFLLHFVKESKQDESGMPNNRFLAERTGGTYSTLKVQPAELEDSGVYFCASSQGGAFEETQYFGPGTRLLVL.

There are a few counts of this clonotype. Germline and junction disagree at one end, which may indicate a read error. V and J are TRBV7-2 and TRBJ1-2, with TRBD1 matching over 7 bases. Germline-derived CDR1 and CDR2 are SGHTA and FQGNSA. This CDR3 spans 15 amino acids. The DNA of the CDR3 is TGTGCCAGCAGCTTAGGTACAGGGGTCAGCTATGGCTACCCCTTC. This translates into CASSLGTGVSYGYPF.

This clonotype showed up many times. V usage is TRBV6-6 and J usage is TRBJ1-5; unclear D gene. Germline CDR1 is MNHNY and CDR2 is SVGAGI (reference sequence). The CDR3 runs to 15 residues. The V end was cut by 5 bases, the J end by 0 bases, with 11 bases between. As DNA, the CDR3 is TGTGCCAGCAGTCAGGATCCGTTTAGCAATCAGCCCCAGCATTTT. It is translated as CASSQDPFSNQPQHF.